The sequence of this TCR beta chain was determined in a study of control samples from healthy donors and cancer patients. From germline, CDR1 is SGDLS and CDR2 YYNGEE. The CDR3 covers 15 residues. V shed 0 bases and J 5 bases; nucleotides not matched to a gene: 2. Sequenced by immunoSEQ multiplex PCR; TCRdb stores in-frame clones only, minus some. The sample lists about 250,000 clones; over 75% were seen once. The sample comprised PBMCs. The sequence came from a woman in her sixties or seventies with lung cancer. The V and J genes are TRBV9 and TRBJ2-1; 10 bases agree with TRBD2. DNA for the CDR3: TGTGCCAGCAGCGTAGCTAGCGGGGGAAACAATGAGCAGTTCTTC. Translating it yields CASSVASGGNNEQFF.